Listed below are T cell receptor beta chains from one sample, sequenced in a study of blood T cell repertoires in COVID-19. Libraries were prepared by immunoSEQ multiplex PCR; TCRdb keeps only in-frame clonotypes and omits some of them. The table shows hundreds of thousands of clones, with approximately 92% occurring only once. The sequencing sample was made of PBMCs or T cells enriched from blood (not recorded which). The source is a man between 18 and 29 years old who had recovered from COVID-19. Both conserved end residues are trimmed from each CDR3. Each record gives: CDR3 protein, J gene, V gene.

cdr3_aa: ASSKGAGNTIY
j_call: TRBJ1-3
v_call: TRBV12-3/TRBV12-4

cdr3_aa: ASRSTGAYGELF
j_call: TRBJ2-2
v_call: TRBV6-5

cdr3_aa: ASSPSLAPDTQY
j_call: TRBJ2-3
v_call: TRBV18

cdr3_aa: SARGQAIAF
j_call: TRBJ1-1
v_call: TRBV20-1

cdr3_aa: ASSKTGLASSYNEQF
j_call: TRBJ2-1
v_call: TRBV7-9

cdr3_aa: ASSLSLGSYGYT
j_call: TRBJ1-2
v_call: TRBV5-6

cdr3_aa: ASSYNRYEQY
j_call: TRBJ2-7
v_call: TRBV5-4

cdr3_aa: ASTPQGLGEKLF
j_call: TRBJ1-4
v_call: TRBV5-1

cdr3_aa: ASSYNRYNEQF
j_call: TRBJ2-1
v_call: TRBV6-5

cdr3_aa: ASSVGQFQETQY
j_call: TRBJ2-5
v_call: TRBV9

cdr3_aa: ASSQDRSGSTQY
j_call: TRBJ2-3
v_call: TRBV3-1/TRBV3-2

cdr3_aa: ASSQDPSGVANEQF
j_call: TRBJ2-1
v_call: TRBV4-1

cdr3_aa: ASRGRDRDDQPQH
j_call: TRBJ1-5
v_call: TRBV6-6

cdr3_aa: ASSQDPLAGGTDTQY
j_call: TRBJ2-3
v_call: TRBV4-2

cdr3_aa: ASSSYPGELF
j_call: TRBJ2-2
v_call: TRBV7-3

cdr3_aa: ASSFGRGNQPQH
j_call: TRBJ1-5
v_call: TRBV7-8

cdr3_aa: SVTRDSYEQY
j_call: TRBJ2-7
v_call: TRBV29-1

cdr3_aa: ASSADRDRSPRDGELF
j_call: TRBJ2-2
v_call: TRBV27

cdr3_aa: ASSEYNNYGYT
j_call: TRBJ1-2
v_call: TRBV2

cdr3_aa: ASSQDFKAAYSPLH
j_call: TRBJ1-6
v_call: TRBV4-2

cdr3_aa: ASSSNLNTEAF
j_call: TRBJ1-1
v_call: TRBV19

cdr3_aa: ASSTRQGPYEQY
j_call: TRBJ2-7
v_call: TRBV6-5

cdr3_aa: ASSIQGGIEAF
j_call: TRBJ1-1
v_call: TRBV9

cdr3_aa: SAGLRFEDT
j_call: TRBJ1-2
v_call: TRBV20-1

cdr3_aa: ASRPNRLVFETQY
j_call: TRBJ2-5
v_call: TRBV19

cdr3_aa: ASRKQGVNTEAF
j_call: TRBJ1-1
v_call: TRBV6-5

cdr3_aa: ASSQYTGRSQETQY
j_call: TRBJ2-5
v_call: TRBV3-1/TRBV3-2

cdr3_aa: ASSKGQGPSYEQY
j_call: TRBJ2-7
v_call: TRBV6-4

cdr3_aa: ASSAGRAVGYT
j_call: TRBJ1-2
v_call: TRBV25-1

cdr3_aa: ASSFLSGHNYEQY
j_call: TRBJ2-7
v_call: TRBV28

cdr3_aa: ASSLAEPRY
j_call: TRBJ2-7
v_call: TRBV5-8

cdr3_aa: ASSSPGHHSNYGYT
j_call: TRBJ1-2
v_call: TRBV28

cdr3_aa: AISGQGRPNGYT
j_call: TRBJ1-2
v_call: TRBV10-3

cdr3_aa: ASSPHDKMNTEAF
j_call: TRBJ1-1
v_call: TRBV11-2

cdr3_aa: ASSLLRVNTEAF
j_call: TRBJ1-1
v_call: TRBV5-1

cdr3_aa: ASTFSTGAYNEQF
j_call: TRBJ2-1
v_call: TRBV4-3

cdr3_aa: ASSSTGFNQPQH
j_call: TRBJ1-5
v_call: TRBV7-8

cdr3_aa: ATSESGQETGELF
j_call: TRBJ2-2
v_call: TRBV24-1

cdr3_aa: SVETTGLGNTIY
j_call: TRBJ1-3
v_call: TRBV29-1

cdr3_aa: ASSLDGTGDYEQY
j_call: TRBJ2-7
v_call: TRBV7-8

cdr3_aa: AISGGQDYEQY
j_call: TRBJ2-7
v_call: TRBV10-3

cdr3_aa: ASSVVTDYGYT
j_call: TRBJ1-2
v_call: TRBV9

cdr3_aa: ASSPPPDRRETQY
j_call: TRBJ2-5
v_call: TRBV23-1

cdr3_aa: ASSPAGQGAVTDTQY
j_call: TRBJ2-3
v_call: TRBV28

cdr3_aa: ASSPNGAYNEQF
j_call: TRBJ2-1
v_call: TRBV7-3